This T cell receptor (beta chain) appears in the sequencing data of a study of cytomegalovirus exposure and HLA in healthy donors. General study points: In a later analysis, HLA-associated TCR beta chains were more clonally expanded than equally common others. The study recorded 150 to 200 TCR beta chains that were cytomegalovirus-associated. TCR beta V- and J-gene trimming, according to a later analysis, was linked to a missense DCLRE1C variant.

This CDR3 comprises 14 residues. Per the germline V gene, CDR1 is SGDLS and CDR2 is YYNGEE. About this clone itself: Antigen: not known.

The PCR ran on 60 Vbeta and 13 Jbeta primers. Profiling relied on immunoSEQ multiplex PCR, and the TCRdb table lists in-frame clones only, not all of them. The repertoire holds 75,000 to 95,000 clones, with about 73% as singletons. The donors (healthy individuals) were bone marrow donors. Sequenced: PBMCs. V and J are TRBV9 and TRBJ2-5, with a tentative D call TRBD2 (6 bases). The DNA end favors TRBJ2-7, so the J call may be wrong. This TCR derives from a woman in her thirties or forties in good health and CMV-seropositive. This CDR3 is CASSPQAEGYEQYF. The CDR3, as DNA: TGTGCCAGCAGCCCCCAGGCGGAGGGATACGAGCAGTACTTC.